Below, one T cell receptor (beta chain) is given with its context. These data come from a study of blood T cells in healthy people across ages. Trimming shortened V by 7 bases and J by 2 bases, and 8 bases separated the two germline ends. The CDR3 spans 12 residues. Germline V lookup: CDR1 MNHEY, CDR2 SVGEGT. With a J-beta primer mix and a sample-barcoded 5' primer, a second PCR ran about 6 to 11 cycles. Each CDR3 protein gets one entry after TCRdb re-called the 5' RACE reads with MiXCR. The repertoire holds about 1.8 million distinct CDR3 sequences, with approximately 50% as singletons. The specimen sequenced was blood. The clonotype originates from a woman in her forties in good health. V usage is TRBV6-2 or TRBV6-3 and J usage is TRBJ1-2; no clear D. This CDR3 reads CASMSRNYGYTF. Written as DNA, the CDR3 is TGTGCCAGCATGTCCAGAAACTATGGCTACACCTTC.